The rows below give T cell receptor beta chains drawn from one sample of a study of blood T cells in healthy people across ages. TCRdb fed the 5' RACE reads into MiXCR, producing one record per CDR3 protein. The sample lists 1.5 million to 2 million distinct CDR3 sequences, roughly 49% occurring once. The sample comprised blood. These receptors were obtained from a woman aged 40 to 50 in good health. Both conserved end residues are part of each CDR3. A D gene is named only where the DNA matches it firmly. Size values are once, few and many counts, or a class for expanded clones, and some rows have none.

>few|TRBV6-6|TRBJ2-7|TRBD2
CASSYLGLDEQYF
TGTGCCAGCAGTTATCTTGGACTAGACGAGCAGTACTTC
>-|TRBV18|TRBJ1-1|-
CASSPLAGPTEAFF
TGTGCCAGCTCACCACTAGCAGGGCCCACTGAAGCTTTCTTT
>few|TRBV7-2|TRBJ2-5|-
CASRPGDLGPQETQYF
TGTGCCAGCAGACCAGGGGACTTGGGGCCTCAAGAGACCCAGTACTTC
>-|TRBV15|TRBJ2-1|TRBD1
CATSRPVTDRVNEQFF
TGTGCCACCAGCAGACCGGTAACGGACAGGGTGAATGAGCAGTTCTTC
>few|TRBV5-1|TRBJ2-5|-
CASSLSGVTWETQYF
TGCGCCAGCAGCTTGTCGGGGGTAACCTGGGAGACCCAGTACTTC
>-|TRBV3-1|TRBJ1-4|-
CASSQVSGSHREKLFF
TGTGCCAGCAGCCAAGTATCTGGGAGTCATAGGGAAAAACTGTTTTTT
>few|TRBV11-2|TRBJ1-5|-
CASSPTDNQPQHF
TGTGCCAGCAGCCCGACCGATAATCAGCCCCAGCATTTT
>few|TRBV20-1|TRBJ2-4|-
CSASEGVSKNIQYF
TGCAGTGCATCCGAAGGGGTTTCCAAAAACATTCAGTACTTC
>-|TRBV12-3/TRBV12-4|TRBJ2-1|-
CANSLVGGLWNEQFF
TGTGCCAACAGTTTAGTTGGGGGCCTGTGGAATGAGCAGTTCTTC
>-|TRBV12-3/TRBV12-4|TRBJ1-5|TRBD1
CASSRQGYQPQHF
TGTGCCAGCAGCCGACAGGGCTATCAGCCCCAGCATTTT
>-|TRBV4-2|TRBJ1-4|TRBD1
CASSPPGGYEKLFF
TGTGCCAGCAGCCCCCCAGGGGGGTATGAAAAACTGTTTTTT
>-|TRBV20-1|TRBJ2-7|TRBD2
CSARGLAGGGSYEQYF
TGCAGTGCTAGAGGACTAGCGGGGGGCGGTTCCTACGAGCAGTACTTC
>once|TRBV20-1|TRBJ2-5|-
CSARDGQGLETQYF
TGCAGTGCTAGAGATGGCCAGGGGCTAGAGACCCAGTACTTC
>-|TRBV28|TRBJ1-1|TRBD1
CASSSMTGINTEAFF
TGTGCCAGCAGTTCAATGACAGGGATTAACACTGAAGCTTTCTTT
>once|TRBV7-3|TRBJ2-5|TRBD2
CASSLMAGVSETQYF
TGTGCCAGCAGCTTAATGGCGGGGGTTTCAGAGACCCAGTACTTC
>once|TRBV20-1|TRBJ1-5|-
CSAPGLGQPQHF
TGCAGTGCTCCGGGGTTGGGTCAGCCCCAGCATTTT
>-|TRBV24-1|TRBJ2-5|-
CATSDPRTVEETQYF
TGTGCCACCAGTGACCCCCGGACAGTGGAAGAGACCCAGTACTTC
>-|TRBV7-9|TRBJ2-1|TRBD1
CASSKGTGIYNEQFF
TGTGCCAGCAGCAAAGGGACAGGAATCTACAACGAGCAGTTCTTC
>-|TRBV10-3|TRBJ2-1|TRBD2
CAISEPRLAGPFF
TGTGCCATCAGTGAGCCCCGTCTAGCGGGGCCGTTCTTC
>few|TRBV6-2/TRBV6-3|TRBJ2-1|-
CASSYSLRGLGQFF
TGTGCCAGCAGTTACTCCCTTCGGGGGTTAGGGCAGTTCTTC
>-|TRBV28|TRBJ2-7|-
CASSSSKVPSYEQYF
TGTGCCAGCAGTTCGTCCAAGGTCCCCTCCTACGAGCAGTACTTC
>few|TRBV18|TRBJ2-1|-
CASSRQSSYNEQFF
TGTGCCAGCTCACGACAGAGCTCCTACAATGAGCAGTTCTTC
>few|TRBV12-3/TRBV12-4|TRBJ1-4|-
CASSRRATTNEKLFF
TGTGCCAGCAGCCGAAGGGCGACAACTAATGAAAAACTGTTTTTT
>few|TRBV7-2|TRBJ2-5|TRBD1
CASSSQTGGGQETQYF
TGTGCCAGCAGCTCCCAGACAGGGGGGGGACAAGAGACCCAGTACTTC
>few|TRBV13|TRBJ2-7|TRBD1
CASSPLLGQGGHEQYF
TGTGCCAGCAGCCCCCTCCTGGGACAGGGCGGCCACGAGCAGTACTTC
>once|TRBV20-1|TRBJ1-1|-
CKGGGLEAFF
TGCAAGGGGGGAGGGCTTGAAGCTTTCTTT
>-|TRBV20-1|TRBJ1-6|-
CSARGIDSPLHF
TGCAGTGCTAGAGGAATTGATTCACCCCTCCACTTT
>-|TRBV12-3/TRBV12-4|TRBJ1-2|TRBD1
CASSLFRDRDYYGYTF
TGTGCCAGCAGTTTATTTAGGGACAGGGACTACTATGGCTACACCTTC
>-|TRBV9|TRBJ2-1|TRBD1
CASSGGRTGYNEQFF
TGTGCCAGCAGCGGTGGCAGGACAGGTTACAATGAGCAGTTCTTC
>-|TRBV7-2|TRBJ2-1|-
CASSLGRGGAGNEQFF
TGTGCCAGCAGCTTAGGGAGAGGGGGGGCCGGCAATGAGCAGTTCTTC
>many|TRBV7-2|TRBJ2-6|TRBD1
CASSTTGTGANVLTF
TGTGCCAGCAGCACGACAGGGACTGGGGCCAACGTCCTGACTTTC
>-|TRBV21-1|TRBJ2-5|-
CASSKRLAWETQYF
TGTGCCAGCAGCAAGCGACTAGCTTGGGAGACCCAGTACTTC
>-|TRBV14|TRBJ2-6|-
CASSQESTGLSGANVLTF
TGTGCCAGCAGCCAAGAAAGTACAGGGCTCAGTGGGGCCAACGTCCTGACTTTC
>-|TRBV20-1|TRBJ1-1|-
CSAAKSAHTEAFF
TGCAGTGCTGCCAAGTCGGCCCACACTGAAGCTTTCTTT
>-|TRBV12-3/TRBV12-4|TRBJ2-5|-
CASKGGHETQYF
TGTGCTAGCAAGGGGGGCCACGAGACCCAGTACTTC
>-|TRBV29-1|TRBJ2-7|TRBD2
CSAYPGGGNSYNEQYF
TGCAGCGCCTACCCTGGCGGGGGTAACTCCTACAATGAGCAGTACTTC
>-|TRBV7-2|TRBJ2-7|-
CASSLTFSDYYEQYF
TGTGCCAGCAGTTTGACCTTTTCGGACTACTACGAGCAGTACTTC
>-|TRBV24-1|TRBJ2-5|-
CATSDNRGIQETQYF
TGTGCCACCAGTGACAATCGGGGGATACAAGAGACCCAGTACTTC
>-|TRBV11-2|TRBJ2-1|-
CASSLKVGDAYNEQFF
TGTGCCAGCAGCTTAAAGGTGGGGGACGCCTACAATGAGCAGTTCTTC
>few|TRBV7-9|TRBJ2-7|-
CASSLPPTGDSYEQYF
TGTGCCAGCAGCTTACCTCCGACAGGCGATTCCTACGAGCAGTACTTC
>many|TRBV11-2|TRBJ2-7|-
CASSLSGGEQYF
TGTGCCAGCAGCTTAAGTGGGGGCGAGCAGTACTTC
>-|TRBV6-5|TRBJ2-1|-
CASSYNPGSYNEQFF
TGTGCCAGCAGTTATAATCCAGGGAGCTACAATGAGCAGTTCTTC
>few|TRBV20-1|TRBJ2-1|-
CSARGQSYNEQFF
TGCAGTGCTAGAGGCCAGAGTTACAATGAGCAGTTCTTC
>few|TRBV6-2/TRBV6-3|TRBJ2-7|-
CASSYSQSNEQYF
TGTGCCAGCAGTTACTCCCAATCGAACGAGCAGTACTTC
>-|TRBV10-3|TRBJ2-5|-
CAISDGGRQETQYF
TGTGCCATCAGTGATGGGGGCCGCCAAGAGACCCAGTACTTC
>-|TRBV27|TRBJ1-1|-
CASTGVNSEAFF
TGTGCCAGCACAGGGGTGAACAGTGAAGCTTTCTTT
>-|TRBV20-1|TRBJ1-5|-
CSARTTIQRSQPQHF
TGCAGTGCACGGACTACGATACAGAGATCTCAGCCCCAGCATTTT
>-|TRBV29-1|TRBJ1-2|-
CSVDDGDTF
TGCAGCGTTGATGATGGCGACACCTTC